This TCR beta chain was sequenced for a study of blood T cells in healthy people across ages. This clonotype was recorded once. Its antigen is undetermined. One end of the junction varies from germline; a read error may be responsible. Findings and caveats of the study: The long-lived group displayed more naive CD4+ cells, plus higher diversity, than the aged donors did.

The CDR3 is made up of 14 amino acids. Germline V lookup: CDR1 MNHEY, CDR2 SVGAGI. For the second PCR, which ran for roughly 7 to 11 cycles, a sample-barcoded 5' primer and a J-beta primer mix were used. Researchers report that a template-switch adaptor with 12 random nucleotides tagged each cDNA molecule. TCRdb redid the calling of the 5' RACE reads with MiXCR, one entry per CDR3 protein. The sample shows 380,000 or so distinct CDR3 sequences, 45% to 65% of them seen only once. Healthy individuals of Caucasian origin from Russia, aged about 6 to 95, served as donors. The total RNA that was extracted per sample amounted to at least 5.5 micrograms.

Sequenced: blood. This chain links TRBV6-5 with TRBJ1-2; D remains ambiguous. This clonotype originated in a man in his 60s in good health. CDR3 residues: CANSYLGLSYGYTF. DNA for the CDR3: TGTGCCAACAGTTACCTCGGCCTCAGTTATGGCTACACCTTC.